Presented here are 9 T cell receptor beta chains from one specimen sequenced in a study of Graves' ophthalmopathy and Graves' hyperthyroidism. TCR beta CDR3 regions were amplified from RNA transcripts. The first round was an RT-PCR with HTBI primers, and the second round was a multiplex PCR. TCRdb re-called the multiplex PCR reads with MiXCR, one entry per CDR3 protein. The sample has about 740,000 distinct CDR3 sequences; approximately 40% are singletons. The specimen sequenced was peripheral blood. The receptors come from an adult man with Graves' ophthalmopathy.

The chain has TRBV5-6 and TRBJ2-5; 11 bases fit TRBD2. The CDR3 is 16 residues long. Trimming took 4 bases from V and 5 from J; bases not matched to a gene: 10. Germline lookup yields CDR1 SGHDT and CDR2 YYEEEE. The CDR3 nucleotides are TGTGCCAGCAGCCCGGTCGTAGCGGGGGGGCAGGAGACCCAGTACTTC. Translated: CASSPVVAGGQETQYF.

The V call is TRBV2, the J call TRBJ1-1; 9 nucleotides match TRBD1. CDR1 is SNHLY and CDR2 is FYNNEI in the germline V gene. This CDR3 is 13 amino acids long. J gave up 10 bases and V 7 bases, and 10 bases lay outside the gene matches. The CDR3 DNA reads as TGTGCCAGCACTACAGGGGGCAGGGGAACAGCTTTCTTT. Amino acids: CASTTGGRGTAFF.

This clonotype showed up many times. The rearrangement uses TRBV29-1 and TRBJ1-2; a weak D match, TRBD1 (6 bases). Trimming removed 4 bases from V and 6 bases from J, with 18 bases in between. The CDR3 covers 14 residues. Germline assignment: CDR1 SQVTM and CDR2 ANQGSEA. The CDR3 DNA is TGCAGCGTTGGTCGAGGGGGGCGCCTTGATGGCTACACCTTC. Amino acid sequence: CSVGRGGRLDGYTF.

J is TRBJ1-1 and V is TRBV24-1; tentatively, D is TRBD1 (5 bases). CDR3 length equals 15 residues. Deletions cut 3 bases from V and 1 base from J, with 11 bases between. Germline CDR1 reads KGHDR; CDR2 reads SFDVKD. The CDR3, as DNA: TGTGCCACCAGTGATGGGGGAACAGAGAACACTGAAGCTTTCTTT. Translating gives CATSDGGTENTEAFF.

This clonotype was seen at least ten times. The V gene is TRBV7-2, the J gene TRBJ1-6, with 7 bases matching TRBD1. Germline lookup yields CDR1 SGHTA and CDR2 FQGNSA. This CDR3 has 15 residues. V shed 6 bases and J 6 bases; nucleotides not matched to a gene: 8. CDR3 DNA: TGTGCCAGCAGTCTTACAGGGGCCCGTAATTCACCCCTCCACTTT. Encoded protein: CASSLTGARNSPLHF.

This clonotype was detected only once. The V gene is TRBV15, the J gene TRBJ2-2; TRBD2 is a possible D gene (6 bases). CDR1 and CDR2 (germline): LNHNV, YYDKDF (reference sequence). V lost 3 bases to trimming and J lost 0 bases, with 14 bases between them. The CDR3 runs to 17 residues. The chain's CDR3 is CATSSWRRDANTGELFF. The CDR3 nucleotides are TGTGCCACCAGCAGCTGGAGGCGGGACGCGAACACCGGGGAGCTGTTTTTT.

The table lists this clonotype with a few counts. The chain uses TRBV3-1 and TRBJ2-7, with unresolved D. This CDR3 spans 15 amino acids. Germline CDR1 reads LGHDT; CDR2 reads YNNKEL (reference sequence). Trimming pared 4 bases from V and 2 bases from J, leaving 15 bases between. The CDR3 region is CASSPPHRLPYEQYF. As DNA, the CDR3 is TGTGCCAGCAGCCCCCCTCACCGCCTCCCCTACGAGCAGTACTTC.

The chain employs TRBV2 and TRBJ2-5; TRBD2 is a possible D gene (6 bases). The V gene's germline CDR1 is SNHLY and CDR2 FYNNEI. The V end was cut by 5 bases, the J end by 4 bases, with 17 bases between. The CDR3 is made up of 15 amino acids. The CDR3 loop reads CASSFLLGGVETQYF. In nucleotides, the CDR3 is TGTGCCAGCAGTTTTCTGTTGGGCGGGGTAGAGACCCAGTACTTC.

This clonotype was observed a few times. J is TRBJ1-5 and V is TRBV19; D might be TRBD1 (5 bases). This CDR3 has 16 amino acids. CDR1 is LNHDA and CDR2 is SQIVND in the germline V gene (reference sequence). Trimming removed 1 base at V and 2 bases at J, with 12 bases between. CDR3 bases: TGTGCCAGTAGTATAGGGGGGGGAAACGGCAATCAGCCCCAGCATTTT. Its translation: CASSIGGGNGNQPQHF.